A selection of T cell receptor beta chains follows, all from one sample in a study of shared clonotypes between healthy human individuals. The method was immunoSEQ multiplex PCR; TCRdb's version includes in-frame clones alone and lacks a portion of them. The sample has hundreds of thousands of clones, around three quarters seen once. The source material was PBMCs. The receptors were gathered from a woman in her forties in good health. Some clones in this sample may be carry-over from other donors' samples. CDR3s include the opening cysteine and the closing phenylalanine or tryptophan. The D gene is left open where the match is weak. Expanded clones are given a class, and other clones once, few, many or no size at all.

TRBJ1-4	TRBV19	.	.	CASSWQAQDEKLFF	TGTGCCAGTAGTTGGCAGGCTCAGGATGAAAAACTGTTTTTT
TRBJ1-1	TRBV27	.	.	CASSLGGNTEAFF	TGTGCCAGCAGTTTAGGCGGGAACACTGAAGCTTTCTTT
TRBJ2-7	TRBV21-1	.	.	CASSATTSEQYF	TGTGCCAGCAGCGCAACTACCTCAGAGCAGTACTTC
TRBJ2-7	TRBV10-2	TRBD1	.	CASSPGQGHYYEQYF	TGCGCCAGCAGTCCGGGACAGGGGCACTACTACGAGCAGTACTTC
TRBJ1-1	TRBV7-2	.	.	CASSLLGRGTEAFF	TGTGCCAGCAGCTTACTCGGACGGGGCACTGAAGCTTTCTTT
TRBJ2-3	TRBV7-8	TRBD2	.	CASSLSGGTDTQYF	TGTGCCAGCAGCTTAAGCGGGGGCACAGATACGCAGTATTTT
TRBJ1-2	TRBV7-2	.	.	CARSSIGANYGYTF	TGTGCCCGCAGCTCGATCGGGGCTAACTATGGCTACACCTTC
TRBJ2-7	TRBV4-1	.	.	CASSQSPRGGLSYEQYF	TGCGCCAGCAGCCAGTCCCCCAGGGGCGGACTTTCCTACGAGCAGTACTTC
TRBJ1-2	TRBV11-1	TRBD1	.	CASSPTGNYGYTF	TGTGCCAGCAGCCCGACAGGGAACTATGGCTACACCTTC
TRBJ2-3	TRBV18	.	.	CASSPRRGDTQYF	TGTGCCAGCTCACCACGCAGGGGAGATACGCAGTATTTT
TRBJ2-7	TRBV9	TRBD2	.	CASSVGASGFYEQYF	TGTGCCAGCAGCGTAGGGGCTAGCGGGTTCTACGAGCAGTACTTC
TRBJ2-7	TRBV6-1	TRBD2	.	CASRWTSGSAYEQYF	TGTGCCAGCAGGTGGACTAGCGGGAGCGCCTACGAGCAGTACTTC
TRBJ2-5	TRBV4-1	.	once	CASSNVGQSQETQYF	TGCGCCAGCAGCAACGTCGGGCAGTCTCAAGAGACCCAGTACTTC
TRBJ2-5	TRBV11-1	TRBD1	.	CASSRDRTKETQYF	TGTGCCAGCAGCCGGGACAGAACAAAAGAGACCCAGTACTTC
TRBJ2-5	TRBV5-4	.	.	CASSLQGEVETQYF	TGTGCCAGCAGCTTGCAGGGGGAGGTGGAGACCCAGTACTTC
TRBJ1-3	TRBV5-4	.	.	CASSRDSGNTIYF	TGTGCCAGCAGCCGGGACTCTGGAAACACCATATATTTT
TRBJ2-1	TRBV11-2	TRBD2	few	CASSLAAGAGYNEQFF	TGTGCCAGCAGCTTAGCGGCGGGAGCGGGCTACAATGAGCAGTTCTTC
TRBJ2-1	TRBV2	.	.	CASSAGRIYNEQFF	TGTGCCAGCAGTGCCGGGAGAATCTACAATGAGCAGTTCTTC
TRBJ1-4	TRBV30	.	.	CAWSEGSHEKLFF	TGTGCCTGGAGTGAAGGGTCCCATGAAAAACTGTTTTTT
TRBJ2-7	TRBV28	.	.	CASSYLIGSYEQYF	TGTGCCAGCAGTTATCTGATCGGCAGCTACGAGCAGTACTTC
TRBJ2-7	TRBV28	.	few	CASSPPGQPYEQYF	TGTGCCAGCAGTCCCCCAGGACAGCCCTACGAGCAGTACTTC
TRBJ2-2	TRBV5-1	.	.	CASSPKDTNTGELFF	TGCGCCAGCAGCCCGAAAGACACAAACACCGGGGAGCTGTTTTTT
TRBJ2-6	TRBV29-1	.	.	CSVSIAGAGSSGANVLTF	TGCAGCGTTAGTATTGCGGGGGCCGGGAGCTCTGGGGCCAACGTCCTGACTTTC
TRBJ2-7	TRBV11-2	.	.	CASSSRGRVQTYEQYF	TGTGCCAGCAGCTCGCGGGGGCGGGTACAGACCTACGAGCAGTACTTC
TRBJ1-5	TRBV6-1	TRBD1	.	CASSEGQGANSNQPQHF	TGTGCCAGCAGCGAAGGACAGGGGGCGAATAGCAATCAGCCCCAGCATTTT
TRBJ2-2	TRBV30	.	.	CAWSGAGEYTGELFF	TGTGCCTGGAGTGGGGCAGGGGAATACACCGGGGAGCTGTTTTTT
TRBJ2-3	TRBV7-6	TRBD2	.	CASSLAASGISPDTQYF	TGTGCCAGCAGCTTAGCTGCTAGCGGGATATCTCCAGATACGCAGTATTTT
TRBJ1-1	TRBV6-5	.	.	CASSLLQRTEAFF	TGTGCCAGCAGCCTCCTCCAGAGAACTGAAGCTTTCTTT
TRBJ1-5	TRBV9	.	.	CASSVSAGANQPQHF	TGTGCCAGCAGCGTATCTGCGGGGGCAAATCAGCCCCAGCATTTT
TRBJ2-1	TRBV4-2	TRBD2	.	CASSQRASGEGNEQFF	TGTGCCAGCAGCCAGAGGGCTAGCGGGGAGGGCAATGAGCAGTTCTTC